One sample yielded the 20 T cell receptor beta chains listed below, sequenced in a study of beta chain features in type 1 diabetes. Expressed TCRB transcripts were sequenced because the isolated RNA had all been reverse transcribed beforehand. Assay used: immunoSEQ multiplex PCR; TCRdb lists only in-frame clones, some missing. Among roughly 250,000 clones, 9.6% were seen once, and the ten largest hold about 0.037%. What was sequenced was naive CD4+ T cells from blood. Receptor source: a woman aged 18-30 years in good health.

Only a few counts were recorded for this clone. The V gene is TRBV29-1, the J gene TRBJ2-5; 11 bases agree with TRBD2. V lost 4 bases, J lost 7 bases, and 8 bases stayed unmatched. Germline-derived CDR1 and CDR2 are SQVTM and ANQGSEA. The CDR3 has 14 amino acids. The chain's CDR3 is CSVVLAGERGTQYF. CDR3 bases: TGCAGCGTTGTACTAGCGGGAGAACGAGGGACCCAGTACTTC.

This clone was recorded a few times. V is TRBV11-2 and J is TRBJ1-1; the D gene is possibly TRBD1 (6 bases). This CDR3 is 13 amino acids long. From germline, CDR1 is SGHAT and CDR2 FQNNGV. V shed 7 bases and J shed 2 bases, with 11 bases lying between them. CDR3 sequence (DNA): TGTGCCAGCACCCGGACAGCTAACACTGAAGCTTTCTTT. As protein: CASTRTANTEAFF.

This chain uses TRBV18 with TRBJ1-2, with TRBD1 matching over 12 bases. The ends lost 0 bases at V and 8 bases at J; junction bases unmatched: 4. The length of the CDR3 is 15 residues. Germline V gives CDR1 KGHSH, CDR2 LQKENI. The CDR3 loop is CASSPPGTGGGGYTF. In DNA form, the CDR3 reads TGTGCCAGCTCACCACCCGGGACAGGGGGCGGCGGCTACACCTTC.

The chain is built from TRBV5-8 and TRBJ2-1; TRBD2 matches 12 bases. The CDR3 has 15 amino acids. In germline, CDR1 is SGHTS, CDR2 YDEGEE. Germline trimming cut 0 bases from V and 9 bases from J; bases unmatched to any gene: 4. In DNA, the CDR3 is TGTGCCAGCAGCTTGGGACTAGCGGGGGTTCGTGAGCAGTTCTTC. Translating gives CASSLGLAGVREQFF.

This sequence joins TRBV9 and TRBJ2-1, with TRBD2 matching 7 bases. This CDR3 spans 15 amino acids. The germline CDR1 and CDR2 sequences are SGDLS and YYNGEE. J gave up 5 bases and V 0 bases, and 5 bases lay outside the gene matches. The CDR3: CASSVGAGVNNEQFF. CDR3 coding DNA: TGTGCCAGCAGCGTAGGCGCGGGGGTTAACAATGAGCAGTTCTTC.

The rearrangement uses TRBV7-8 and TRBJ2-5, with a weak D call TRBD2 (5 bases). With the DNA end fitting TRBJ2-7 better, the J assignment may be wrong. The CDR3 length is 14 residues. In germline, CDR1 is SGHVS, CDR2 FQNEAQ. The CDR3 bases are TGTGCCAGCAGCCCCATGGAGGCGAGCTACGAGCAGTACTTC. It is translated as CASSPMEASYEQYF.

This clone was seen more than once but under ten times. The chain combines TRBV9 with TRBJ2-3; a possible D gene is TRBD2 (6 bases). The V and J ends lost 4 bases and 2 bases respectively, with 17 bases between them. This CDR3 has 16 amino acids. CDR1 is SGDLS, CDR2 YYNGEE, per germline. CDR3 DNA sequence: TGTGCCAGCAGCCTAGGGGTAGCGGAGGTCACAGATACGCAGTATTTT. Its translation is CASSLGVAEVTDTQYF.

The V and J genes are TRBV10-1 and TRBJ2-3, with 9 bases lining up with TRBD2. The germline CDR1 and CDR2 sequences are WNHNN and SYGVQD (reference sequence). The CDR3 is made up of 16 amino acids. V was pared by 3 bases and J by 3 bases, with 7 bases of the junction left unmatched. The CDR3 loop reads CASSDMGLAATDTQYF. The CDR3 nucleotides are TGCGCCAGCAGTGATATGGGACTAGCCGCAACAGATACGCAGTATTTT.

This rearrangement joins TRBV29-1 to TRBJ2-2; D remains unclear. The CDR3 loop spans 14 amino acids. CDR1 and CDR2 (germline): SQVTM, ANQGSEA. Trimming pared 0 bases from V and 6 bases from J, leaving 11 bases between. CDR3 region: CSVEDDQAPGELFF. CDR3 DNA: TGCAGCGTTGAAGATGATCAGGCCCCCGGGGAGCTGTTTTTT.

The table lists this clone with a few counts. The CDR3 loop reads CASSPGTGDSGANVLTF. CDR3 DNA sequence: TGTGCCAGCAGCCCCGGGACAGGGGACTCTGGGGCCAACGTCCTGACTTTC. The chain joins TRBV11-3 to TRBJ2-6, with TRBD1 matching over 10 bases. Germline loops: CDR1 SGHNT, CDR2 YENEEA. The CDR3 spans 17 residues. V lost 5 bases and J lost 0; bases outside the gene matches: 4.

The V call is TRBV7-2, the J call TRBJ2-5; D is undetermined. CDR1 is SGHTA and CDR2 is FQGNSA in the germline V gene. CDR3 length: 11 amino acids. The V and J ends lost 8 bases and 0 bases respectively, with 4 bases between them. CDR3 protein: CASHYQETQYF. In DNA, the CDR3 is TGTGCCAGCCACTACCAAGAGACCCAGTACTTC.

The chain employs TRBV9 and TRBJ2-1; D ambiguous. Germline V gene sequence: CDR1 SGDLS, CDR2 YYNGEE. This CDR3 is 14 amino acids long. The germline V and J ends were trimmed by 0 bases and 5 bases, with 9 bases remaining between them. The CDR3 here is CASSVGPGNNEQFF. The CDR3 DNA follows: TGTGCCAGCAGCGTAGGGCCAGGAAACAATGAGCAGTTCTTC.

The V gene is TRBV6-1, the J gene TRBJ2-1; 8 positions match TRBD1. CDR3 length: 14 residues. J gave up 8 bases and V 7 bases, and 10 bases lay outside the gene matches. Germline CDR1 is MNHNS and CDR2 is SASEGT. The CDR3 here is CASKLEDRAHEQFF. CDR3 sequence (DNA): TGTGCCAGCAAGCTTGAGGACAGGGCCCATGAGCAGTTCTTC.

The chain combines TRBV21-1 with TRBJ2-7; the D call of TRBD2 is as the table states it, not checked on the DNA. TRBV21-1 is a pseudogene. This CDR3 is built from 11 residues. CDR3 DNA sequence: TGTCCGGGGGAGACCCCCTACGAGCAGTACTTC. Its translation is CPGETPYEQYF.

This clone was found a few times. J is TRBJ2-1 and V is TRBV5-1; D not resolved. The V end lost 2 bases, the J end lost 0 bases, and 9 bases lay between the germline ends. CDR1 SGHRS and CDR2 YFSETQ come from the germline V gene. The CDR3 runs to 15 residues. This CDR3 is CASSLKSSSYNEQFF. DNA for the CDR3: TGCGCCAGCAGCTTAAAAAGTAGCTCCTACAATGAGCAGTTCTTC.

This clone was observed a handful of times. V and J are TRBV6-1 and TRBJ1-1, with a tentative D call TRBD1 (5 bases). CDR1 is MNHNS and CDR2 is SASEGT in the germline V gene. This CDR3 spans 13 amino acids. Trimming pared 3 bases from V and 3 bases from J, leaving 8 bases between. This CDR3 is CASSDRVDTEAFF. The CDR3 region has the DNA TGTGCCAGCAGTGACAGGGTTGACACTGAAGCTTTCTTT.

The CDR3 sequence: CASSKPRGSSTYEQYF. The CDR3 DNA sequence: TGTGCCAGTAGTAAGCCTAGGGGTTCCTCGACCTACGAGCAGTACTTC. The chain couples TRBV19 to TRBJ2-7, with D maybe TRBD1 (5 bases). V dropped 4 bases and J dropped 2 bases, with 18 bases sitting between them. The CDR3 extends over 16 amino acids. Germline values: CDR1 LNHDA, CDR2 SQIVND (reference sequence).

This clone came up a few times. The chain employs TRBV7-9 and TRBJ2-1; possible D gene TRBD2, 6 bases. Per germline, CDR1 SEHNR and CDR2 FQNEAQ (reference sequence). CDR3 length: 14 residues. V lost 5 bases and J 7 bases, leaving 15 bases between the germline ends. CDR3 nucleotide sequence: TGTGCCAGCAGCAGGAGGGAACTTAGAAATGAGCAGTTCTTC. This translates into CASSRRELRNEQFF.

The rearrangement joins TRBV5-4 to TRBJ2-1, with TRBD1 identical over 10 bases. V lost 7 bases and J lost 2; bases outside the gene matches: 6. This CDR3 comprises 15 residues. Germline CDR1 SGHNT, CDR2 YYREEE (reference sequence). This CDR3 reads CASGRQGAAYNEQFF. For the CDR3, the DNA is TGTGCCAGCGGCAGACAGGGGGCGGCCTACAATGAGCAGTTCTTC.

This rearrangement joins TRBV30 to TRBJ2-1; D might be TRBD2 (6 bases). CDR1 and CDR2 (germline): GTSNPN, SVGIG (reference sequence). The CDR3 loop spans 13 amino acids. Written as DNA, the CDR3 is TGTGCTAGGGCTAGCGCGAGTTACAATGAGCAGTTCTTC. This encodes CARASASYNEQFF.